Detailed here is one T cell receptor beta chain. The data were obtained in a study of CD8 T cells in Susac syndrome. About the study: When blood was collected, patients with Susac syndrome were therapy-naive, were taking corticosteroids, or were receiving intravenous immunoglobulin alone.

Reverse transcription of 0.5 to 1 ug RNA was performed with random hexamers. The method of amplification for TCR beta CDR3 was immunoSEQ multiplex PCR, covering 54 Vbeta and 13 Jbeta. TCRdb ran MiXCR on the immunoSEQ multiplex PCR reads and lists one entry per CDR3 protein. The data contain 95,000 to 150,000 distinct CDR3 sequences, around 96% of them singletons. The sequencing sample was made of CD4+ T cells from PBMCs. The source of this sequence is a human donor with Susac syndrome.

CDR3 nucleotides: TGTGCCAGCAGAGTCAGGACTAGCGGAACAGATACGCAGTATTTT. It is translated as CASRVRTSGTDTQYF. This chain uses TRBV2 with TRBJ2-3; 10 bases map to TRBD2. This CDR3 is 15 amino acids long. V lost 6 bases, J lost 3 bases, and 6 bases stayed unmatched. The V gene's germline CDR1 is SNHLY and CDR2 FYNNEI.